This TCR beta chain comes out of a study of metastatic and nonmetastatic thyroid tumors. Across the whole study: Patients with malignant and benign thyroid disease provided blood and tumor or nodule tissue, whose repertoires were compared. Study-level points and caveats: Benign nodules reportedly had significantly lower TCR beta diversity than malignant thyroid tumors in blood and tumor.

There were no patients who had received any treatment before thyroid surgery. How the authors handled the data: For papillary thyroid cancer, a distant-metastasis classifier was constructed from CDR3 differences observed across clinicopathological groups. TCRdb re-clonotyped the PCR reads via MiXCR. These V and J calls originate from TCRdb's pipeline instead of the authors' own analysis. Found here are roughly 27,000 clones, less than 30% of them singletons; the top ten hold roughly 15%. This clone has just a few counts. Its antigen is currently unknown. A single base separates this from a much larger clone, so it may be a read error. This specimen includes other DNA sequences encoding the same CDR3. The germline gives CDR1 SNHLY, CDR2 FYNNEI. The CDR3 is made up of 13 amino acids.

Material for sequencing was blood. The chain carries TRBV2 and TRBJ2-3, with D possibly TRBD1 on 6 matching bases. The receptor comes from a female donor with papillary thyroid cancer or a benign thyroid nodule (not recorded which). Some clones in this sample may be carry-over from other donors' samples. CDR3 nucleotide sequence: TGTGCCAGTAGTGGGGGCCCCACAGATACGCAGTATTTT. Protein: CASSGGPTDTQYF.